This entry describes one TCR beta chain. The data belong to a study of T cells in Graves' hyperthyroidism and ophthalmopathy. Study-wide context: Peripheral blood sampling occurred at initial diagnosis, before any treatment.

Amplification yielded TCR beta CDR3 regions, with RNA transcripts as the source. TCR CDR3 underwent first-round RT-PCR with the HTBI primer set. TCRdb re-analysed the multiplex PCR reads in MiXCR, keeping a single row per CDR3 protein. This sample yields under 800,000 distinct CDR3 sequences, of which around 15% are seen a single time; approximately 10% belongs to the top ten. This CDR3 comprises 13 residues. The V segment lost 7 bases and the J segment 6 bases; nucleotides outside the gene matches: 12. The germline CDR1 and CDR2 sequences are SQVTM and ANQGSEA. When ophthalmopathy did not progress within 18 months, Graves' hyperthyroidism was considered stable. Those patients with uncontrolled infection, other autoimmune disease, pregnancy or lactation were excluded.

Sequencing was carried out using blood. The source is a woman aged 18-29 years with Graves' hyperthyroidism. The J gene is TRBJ2-7, the V gene TRBV29-1; 7 positions match TRBD2. DNA for the CDR3: TGCAGCGCCTTCAGCGGGGACCTACTCGAGCAGTACTTC. Translating gives CSAFSGDLLEQYF.